This T cell receptor beta chain was sequenced during a study of blood T cell repertoires in COVID-19. The wider study: Italy, Spain and the United States were the sources of the convalescent and acute COVID-19 samples.

In its sample, this clone was seen once. Data came from immunoSEQ multiplex PCR; TCRdb stores just in-frame clones and leaves some out. The profile shows fewer than 150,000 clones, roughly 80% of them singletons. V dropped 6 bases and J dropped 0 bases, with 11 bases sitting between them. CDR1 MDHEN and CDR2 SYDVKM come from the germline V gene. The CDR3 totals 14 residues. Input material: peripheral blood. This sequence joins TRBV28 and TRBJ1-2; no definite D call. This receptor was identified in an elderly woman in a cohort sampled during active or convalescent COVID-19. The CDR3 DNA sequence: TGTGCCAGCAGAGGTGGGAGTTCTAACTATGGCTACACCTTC. Protein: CASRGGSSNYGYTF.